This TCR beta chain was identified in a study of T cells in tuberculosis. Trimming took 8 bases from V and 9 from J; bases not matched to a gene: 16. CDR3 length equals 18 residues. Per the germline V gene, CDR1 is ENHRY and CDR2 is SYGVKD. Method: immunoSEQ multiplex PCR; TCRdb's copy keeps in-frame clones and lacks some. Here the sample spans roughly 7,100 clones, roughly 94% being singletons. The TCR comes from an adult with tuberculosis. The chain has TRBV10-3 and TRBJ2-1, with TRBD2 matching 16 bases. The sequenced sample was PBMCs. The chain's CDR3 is CAISEGGTSGRARVEQFF. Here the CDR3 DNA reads TGTGCCATCTCCGAGGGGGGGACTAGCGGGAGGGCTCGCGTTGAGCAGTTCTTC.